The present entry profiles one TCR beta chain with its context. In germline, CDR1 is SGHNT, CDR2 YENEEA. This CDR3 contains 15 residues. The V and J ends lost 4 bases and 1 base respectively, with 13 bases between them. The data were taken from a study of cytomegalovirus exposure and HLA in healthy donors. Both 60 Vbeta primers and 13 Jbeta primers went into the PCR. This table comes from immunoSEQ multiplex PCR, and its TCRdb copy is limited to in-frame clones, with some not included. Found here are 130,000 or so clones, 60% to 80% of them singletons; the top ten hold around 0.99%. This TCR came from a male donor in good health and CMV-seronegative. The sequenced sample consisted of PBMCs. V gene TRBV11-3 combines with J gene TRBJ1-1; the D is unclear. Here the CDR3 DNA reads TGTGCCAGCAGCTCCCGAGGAATATGGAACACTGAAGCTTTCTTT. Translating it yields CASSSRGIWNTEAFF.